The sequence of this T cell receptor beta chain was determined in a study of STAT3 mutations in large granular lymphocyte leukemia. Overall study results and limits: In about 30% of the 18 patients, new TCR clonotypes emerged after therapy. Every T-LGLL patient had at least one immunodominant TCRbeta clonotype.

Details on this clone: Its antigen is not identified.

This CDR3 comprises 14 residues. Germline V CDR1 and CDR2: LNHDA, SQIVND (reference sequence). Trimming pared 4 bases from V and 2 bases from J, leaving 12 bases between. The assay was immunoSEQ multiplex PCR, and TCRdb's table has in-frame clones only and misses some. The sample includes around 13,000 clones, around 90% of them seen just once. The receptor's source is a man between 35 and 55 years old with T-cell large granular lymphocyte leukemia. Some clones in this sample may be carry-over from other donors' samples. The V gene is TRBV19, the J gene TRBJ2-7; perhaps TRBD1 as D (5 bases). Material: peripheral blood mononuclear cells. CDR3 region: CASSTKTVTYEQYF. The CDR3 coding sequence is TGTGCCAGTAGTACAAAGACAGTAACCTACGAGCAGTACTTC.